This is a list of T cell receptor beta chains from one sample in a study of T cells in Graves' hyperthyroidism and ophthalmopathy. MiXCR, applied by TCRdb to the multiplex PCR reads, yields one record per CDR3 protein. The sample holds some 740,000 distinct CDR3 sequences; about 15% are singletons and the top ten take around 9.6%. Input material: blood. These receptors all come from a woman between 18 and 30 years old with Graves' hyperthyroidism. Each CDR3 is given with its conserved first and last residue.

j_call	v_call	cdr3_aa
TRBJ2-2	TRBV20-1	CSARDRAGGYTGELFF
TRBJ2-3	TRBV20-1	CSASTSGNTDTQYF
TRBJ1-5	TRBV6-1	CASSEWTGGRGNQPQHF
TRBJ2-1	TRBV5-8	CASSSNRGTSTVHEQFF
TRBJ1-2	TRBV9	CASTPGGGPSYGYTF
TRBJ1-4	TRBV18	CASSRGINEKLFF
TRBJ2-7	TRBV11-3	CASGGEGEQYF
TRBJ2-7	TRBV10-3	CAISESDRRQYF
TRBJ2-1	TRBV4-1	CASSHHRTSATYDEQFF
TRBJ1-6	TRBV20-1	CSALDRAASPLHF
TRBJ2-7	TRBV20-1	CSAPAGVGEQYF
TRBJ2-7	TRBV6-2/TRBV6-3	CASSGLAGGGSYEQYF
TRBJ2-5	TRBV24-1	CATSDSTGHRQETQYF
TRBJ2-7	TRBV29-1	CSVVYQYEQYF
TRBJ2-5	TRBV3-1	CASSHHSDSLKETQYF
TRBJ2-2	TRBV10-3	CAIRPGTGDVGELFF
TRBJ2-3	TRBV14	CASSQASWWADTQYF
TRBJ2-2	TRBV28	CASSLLMGQLGELFF
TRBJ2-2	TRBV5-1	CASAITGPPTGELFF
TRBJ2-3	TRBV19	CASKGWTGLLGTQYF
TRBJ1-4	TRBV20-1	CSARVDRGLSTNEKLFF
TRBJ2-3	TRBV20-1	CSAPSYTSEITDTQYF
TRBJ2-1	TRBV7-9	CASSGQPNEQFF
TRBJ2-1	TRBV9	CASSVGHSSYNEQFF
TRBJ1-1	TRBV6-1	CASRKTRNTEAFF
TRBJ1-1	TRBV7-9	CASSFRDETAEAFF
TRBJ2-1	TRBV7-2	CASSAQGEIGEQFF
TRBJ1-5	TRBV2	CASSELAGLGPQHF
TRBJ2-4	TRBV20-1	CSADLGAKNIQYF
TRBJ2-1	TRBV24-1	CATSDGTSGIEQFF
TRBJ2-7	TRBV20-1	CSARDLSGYSYEQYF
TRBJ2-2	TRBV20-1	CSARDLRRTGELFF
TRBJ2-2	TRBV5-5	CASSQTGEMAGELFF
TRBJ2-1	TRBV20-1	CSASRGRVEQFF
TRBJ1-2	TRBV4-1	CASSQKRDRYYGYTF
TRBJ1-2	TRBV6-5	CASSYSKIRRNYGYTF